This T cell receptor (beta chain) was sequenced during a study of blood T cells in healthy people across ages. On the study more broadly: Template switching picked up about one barcoded beta molecule for each two T cells. Study conclusions and caveats: Unknown donor CMV status possibly confounded expanded clonotype changes. The authors considered diversity estimates from one million T cells to be underestimates.

As regards this clonotype: What it recognizes is unknown.

Sample-barcoded 5' priming and a J-beta primer mix drove a second PCR of 7 to 11 cycles. From the 5' RACE reads, TCRdb called clonotypes with MiXCR, one entry per CDR3 protein. The sample comprises roughly 1.9 million distinct CDR3 sequences, 39% of which are singletons, and 23% rests with the top ten. Approximately 9.6 milliliters of peripheral blood were drawn from each donor into EDTA-treated tubes. The germline V and J ends were trimmed by 2 bases and 4 bases, with 20 bases remaining between them. Per the germline V gene, CDR1 is SGDLS and CDR2 is YYNGEE. The CDR3 runs 17 residues. Sequencing was done on a sample of blood. The TCR sequence derives from a human donor in good health. The V and J genes are TRBV9 and TRBJ2-3, with D possibly called TRBD1 or TRBD2 (5 bases each). The CDR3 loop reads CASSVLSGASPPDTQYF. CDR3 sequence (DNA): TGTGCCAGCAGCGTCCTCTCCGGGGCCTCCCCTCCAGATACGCAGTATTTT.